One sample yielded the 21 T cell receptor beta chains listed below, sequenced in a study of PD-1 blockade in classical Hodgkin lymphoma. The method was immunoSEQ multiplex PCR; TCRdb's version includes in-frame clones alone and lacks a portion of them. The sample carries more than 10,000 clones, 91% recorded once. Each patient experienced a relapse that followed autologous stem cell transplantation, and brentuximab vedotin exposure varied. The sample consisted of peripheral blood mononuclear cells (PBMCs), taken at baseline. The receptor set was obtained from a human donor with classical Hodgkin lymphoma.

The chain carries TRBV4-1 and TRBJ2-3; no reliable D call. CDR1 MGHRA and CDR2 YSYEKL come from the germline V gene. The CDR3 is 15 amino acids. Trimming pared 0 bases from V and 4 bases from J, leaving 11 bases between. Here the CDR3 DNA reads TGCGCCAGCAGCCAAGACTGGGTTGGCCCAGATACGCAGTATTTT. Its translation is CASSQDWVGPDTQYF.

The rearrangement uses TRBV5-1 and TRBJ2-1; 10 bases agree with TRBD2. Germline V gene lookup returns CDR1 SGHRS and CDR2 YFSETQ. V was pared by 0 bases and J by 7 bases, with 1 base of the junction left unmatched. CDR3 size: 14 residues. The chain's CDR3 is CASSLGSGGNEQFF. The CDR3 nucleotides are TGCGCCAGCAGCTTGGGTAGCGGGGGGAATGAGCAGTTCTTC.

The chain recombines TRBV7-9 with TRBJ1-2, with a tentative D call TRBD1 (6 bases). The CDR3 length is 15 residues. Trimming pared 1 base from V and 8 bases from J, leaving 17 bases between. From germline, CDR1 is SEHNR and CDR2 FQNEAQ (reference sequence). This chain's CDR3 is CASSLEQGPEEGYTF. CDR3 coding DNA: TGTGCCAGCAGCTTAGAGCAGGGGCCCGAAGAGGGCTACACCTTC.

This clone has a single count. The chain employs TRBV5-1 and TRBJ1-2; tentatively, D is TRBD1 (5 bases). The CDR3 has 16 amino acids. The germline V gene encodes CDR1 SGHRS and CDR2 YFSETQ. V dropped 0 bases and J dropped 4 bases, with 16 bases sitting between them. CDR3 amino acids: CASSLGWPGRIYGYTF. DNA for the CDR3: TGCGCCAGCAGCTTGGGGTGGCCAGGGCGGATCTATGGCTACACCTTC.

The CDR3 DNA reads TGTGCCAGCAGTCGGGACAGGATTAAGGGGACTGAAGCTTTCTTT. Protein sequence: CASSRDRIKGTEAFF. The chain links TRBV28 to TRBJ1-1; 8 nucleotides match TRBD1. This CDR3 contains 15 residues. Germline values: CDR1 MDHEN, CDR2 SYDVKM. The V segment lost 5 bases and the J segment 5 bases; nucleotides outside the gene matches: 10.

V is TRBV30 and J is TRBJ2-1; no reliable D call. The V end was cut by 2 bases, the J end by 11 bases, with 10 bases between. In germline, CDR1 is GTSNPN, CDR2 SVGIG (reference sequence). The CDR3 has 11 amino acids. The CDR3 DNA sequence: TGTGCCTGGAGTCACGGAGAACAGCAGTTCTTC. Protein sequence: CAWSHGEQQFF.

V is TRBV30 and J is TRBJ1-4; D unresolved. Germline-derived CDR1 and CDR2 are GTSNPN and SVGIG (reference sequence). This CDR3 has 16 residues. Trimming took 2 bases from V and 4 from J, leaving 17 bases between them. CDR3 sequence (DNA): TGTGCCTGGAGTCTAGGGTTCCCAACCAATAATGAAAAACTGTTTTTT. This translates into CAWSLGFPTNNEKLFF.

The rearrangement uses TRBV18 and TRBJ1-3; the D gene is possibly TRBD1 (5 bases). CDR1 KGHSH and CDR2 LQKENI come from the germline V gene. Trimming shortened V by 2 bases and J by 2 bases, and 16 bases separated the two germline ends. The CDR3 has 17 amino acids. The CDR3 reads CASSPEAGRGTGNTIYF. The CDR3 region has the DNA TGTGCCAGCTCACCAGAGGCAGGGAGAGGGACTGGAAACACCATATATTTT.

The chain joins TRBV20-1 to TRBJ2-5; 9 bases line up with TRBD1. This CDR3 region has 11 residues. The germline gives CDR1 DFQATT, CDR2 SNEGSKA (reference sequence). V lost 5 bases to trimming and J lost 5 bases; unmatched junction nucleotides: 0. DNA of the CDR3: TGCAGTGCTGGGACAGGGGAGACCCAGTACTTC. Translating gives CSAGTGETQYF.

The rearrangement links TRBV5-1 to TRBJ2-7; 7 bases are shared with TRBD1. The CDR3 sequence is 16 residues long. Germline V lookup: CDR1 SGHRS, CDR2 YFSETQ. V shed 2 bases and J 5 bases; nucleotides not matched to a gene: 13. The chain's CDR3 is CASSFSPRDSLHEQYF. The CDR3 nucleotides are TGCGCCAGCAGCTTTTCCCCTCGGGACAGCCTTCACGAGCAGTACTTC.

The chain recombines TRBV6-5 with TRBJ1-1; TRBD1 matches at 11 bases. Per the germline V gene, CDR1 is MNHEY and CDR2 is SVGAGI. The CDR3 is 13 residues long. The V segment lost 8 bases and the J segment 4 bases; nucleotides outside the gene matches: 3. The CDR3 region is CASRDRGGTEAFF. DNA of the CDR3: TGTGCCAGCCGGGACAGGGGGGGCACTGAAGCTTTCTTT.

The DNA for the CDR3 is TGTGCCAGCTCACAGGACAGGGGGGTAAATGAGCAGTTCTTC. Its protein is CASSQDRGVNEQFF. The chain is built from TRBV18 and TRBJ2-1, with TRBD1 matching over 10 bases. CDR1 KGHSH and CDR2 LQKENI come from the germline V gene. The CDR3 runs 14 residues. V lost 4 bases and J lost 7; bases outside the gene matches: 4. The full variable domain, its missing parts supplied by reference TRBV18 and TRBJ2-1, is NAGVMQNPRHLVRRRGQEARLRCSPMKGHSHVYWYRQLPEEGLKFMVYLQKENIIDESGMPKERFSAEFPKEGPSILRIQQVVRGDSAAYFCASSQDRGVNEQFFGPGTRLTVL.

The rearrangement uses TRBV30 and TRBJ2-7; D unclear. Germline CDR1 and CDR2: GTSNPN and SVGIG (reference sequence). The CDR3 runs 13 residues. Trimming took 0 bases from V and 7 from J, leaving 13 bases between them. The CDR3 sequence: CAWSVVNLVEQYF. The CDR3, as DNA: TGTGCCTGGAGTGTTGTCAACTTAGTGGAGCAGTACTTC.

CDR3 loop: CASTLTGLANYYGYTF. CDR3 bases: TGTGCCAGCACATTAACGGGGTTGGCTAACTACTATGGCTACACCTTC. The chain combines TRBV2 with TRBJ1-2; D remains ambiguous. The CDR3 has 16 residues. V lost 7 bases and J lost 3, with 21 bases in between. Germline-derived CDR1 and CDR2 are SNHLY and FYNNEI. Full variable domain (rest looked up from reference TRBV2 and TRBJ1-2): EPEVTQTPSHQVTQMGQEVILRCVPISNHLYFYWYRQILGQKVEFLVSFYNNEISEKSEIFDDQFSVERPDGSNFTLKIRSTKLEDSAMYFCASTLTGLANYYGYTFGSGTRLTVV.

This rearrangement joins TRBV5-5 to TRBJ1-5; 11 bases agree with TRBD1. Germline V gene data show CDR1 as SGHKS and CDR2 as YYEKEE (reference sequence). CDR3 size: 15 residues. With 3 bases clipped from V and 6 bases from J, the junction kept 5 bases outside the gene matches. CDR3 DNA sequence: TGTGCCAGCAGCTCCGGACAGGGGGCGTTTCAGCCCCAGCATTTT. This sequence encodes CASSSGQGAFQPQHF.

The V call is TRBV9, the J call TRBJ2-1; tentatively, D is TRBD1 or TRBD2 (5 bases each). Germline V CDR1 and CDR2: SGDLS, YYNGEE. There are 17 residues in the CDR3. Trimming pared 3 bases from V and 0 bases from J, leaving 16 bases between. The CDR3 DNA follows: TGTGCCAGCAGCGCCGGGGTGGGGCGGCCCTCCTACAATGAGCAGTTCTTC. Residues: CASSAGVGRPSYNEQFF.

This sequence joins TRBV6-6 and TRBJ2-1; the D call may be TRBD1 or TRBD2 (5 bases each). This CDR3 has 15 residues. The V gene's germline CDR1 is MNHNY and CDR2 SVGAGI (reference sequence). V gave up 4 bases and J gave up 2 bases, with 12 bases separating them. The CDR3 DNA is TGTGCCAGCAGTTTGGAAACGGGGCCCTACAATGAGCAGTTCTTC. It codes for CASSLETGPYNEQFF.

This clone has just one count. The same CDR3 can be traced to other DNA sequences in this sample. The gene calls are TRBV5-1 and TRBJ2-5; 10 bases agree with TRBD1. This CDR3 region has 15 residues. The V segment lost 5 bases and the J segment 5 bases; nucleotides outside the gene matches: 9. Germline values: CDR1 SGHRS, CDR2 YFSETQ. Here the CDR3 reads CASRTGTGDGETQYF. DNA of the CDR3: TGCGCCAGCAGAACCGGGACAGGGGATGGCGAGACCCAGTACTTC.

V usage is TRBV5-1 and J usage is TRBJ2-7, with 8 nucleotides matching TRBD2. Germline values: CDR1 SGHRS, CDR2 YFSETQ. The CDR3 runs to 13 residues. V lost 6 bases, J lost 5 bases, and 7 bases stayed unmatched. CDR3 DNA: TGCGCCAGCAAAAAGGCGGGGGGCAACGAGCAGTACTTC. The encoded protein is CASKKAGGNEQYF. Full variable domain (missing parts from reference TRBV5-1 and TRBJ2-7): KAGVTQTPRYLIKTRGQQVTLSCSPISGHRSVSWYQQTPGQGLQFLFEYFSETQRNKGNFPGRFSGRQFSNSRSEMNVSTLELGDSALYLCASKKAGGNEQYFGPGTRLTVT.

V is TRBV11-1 and J is TRBJ2-2, with TRBD2 as a possible D gene (6 bases). The CDR3 is made up of 16 amino acids. V lost 6 bases and J 4 bases, leaving 18 bases between the germline ends. Germline CDR1 is SGHAT and CDR2 is FQDESV (reference sequence). The CDR3 nucleotides read TGTGCCAGCAGGAGGGAGGACGGCCAATTCACCGGGGAGCTGTTTTTT. It codes for CASRREDGQFTGELFF.

CDR3 in amino acids: CASRGIVEAFF. CDR3 DNA sequence: TGTGCCAGCAGGGGCATAGTGGAAGCTTTCTTT. This chain links TRBV2 with TRBJ1-1; D not certain. This CDR3 contains 11 residues. Germline V gene sequence: CDR1 SNHLY, CDR2 FYNNEI. V lost 6 bases and J lost 8, with 10 bases in between.